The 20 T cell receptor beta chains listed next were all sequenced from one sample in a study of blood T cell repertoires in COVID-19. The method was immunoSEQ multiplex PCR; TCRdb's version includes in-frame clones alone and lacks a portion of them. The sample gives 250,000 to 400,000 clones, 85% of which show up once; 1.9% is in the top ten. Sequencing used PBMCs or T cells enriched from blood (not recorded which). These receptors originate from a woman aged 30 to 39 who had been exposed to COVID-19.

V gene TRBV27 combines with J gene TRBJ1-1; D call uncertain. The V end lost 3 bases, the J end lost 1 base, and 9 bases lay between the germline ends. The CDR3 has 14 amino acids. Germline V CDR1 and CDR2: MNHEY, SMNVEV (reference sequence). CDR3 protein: CASSLGPQNTEAFF. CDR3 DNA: TGTGCCAGCAGTTTGGGCCCCCAGAACACTGAAGCTTTCTTT.

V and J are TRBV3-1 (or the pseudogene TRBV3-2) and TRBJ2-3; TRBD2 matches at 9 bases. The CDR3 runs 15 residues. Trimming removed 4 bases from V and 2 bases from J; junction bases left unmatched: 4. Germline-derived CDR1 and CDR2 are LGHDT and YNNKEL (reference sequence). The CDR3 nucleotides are TGTGCCAGCAGCCTGACTAGCGGATACACAGATACGCAGTATTTT. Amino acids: CASSLTSGYTDTQYF.

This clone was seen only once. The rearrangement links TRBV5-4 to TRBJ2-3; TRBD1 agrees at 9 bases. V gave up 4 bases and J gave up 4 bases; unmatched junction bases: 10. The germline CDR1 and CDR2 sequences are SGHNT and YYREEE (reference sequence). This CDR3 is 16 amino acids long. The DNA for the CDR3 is TGTGCCAGCAGCGCAGGGGACAGGGTAGCGGCAGATACGCAGTATTTT. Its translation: CASSAGDRVAADTQYF.

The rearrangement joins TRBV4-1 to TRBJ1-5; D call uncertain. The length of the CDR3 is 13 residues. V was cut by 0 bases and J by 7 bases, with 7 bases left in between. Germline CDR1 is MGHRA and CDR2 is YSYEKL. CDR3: CASSQDVSQPQHF. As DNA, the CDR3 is TGCGCCAGCAGCCAAGACGTCTCCCAGCCCCAGCATTTT.

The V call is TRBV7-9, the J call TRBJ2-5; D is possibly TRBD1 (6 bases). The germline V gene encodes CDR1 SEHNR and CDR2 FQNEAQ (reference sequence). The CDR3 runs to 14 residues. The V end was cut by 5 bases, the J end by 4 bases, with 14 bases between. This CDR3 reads CASSRYKGGETQYF. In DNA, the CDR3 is TGTGCCAGCAGCCGATATAAAGGGGGAGAGACCCAGTACTTC.

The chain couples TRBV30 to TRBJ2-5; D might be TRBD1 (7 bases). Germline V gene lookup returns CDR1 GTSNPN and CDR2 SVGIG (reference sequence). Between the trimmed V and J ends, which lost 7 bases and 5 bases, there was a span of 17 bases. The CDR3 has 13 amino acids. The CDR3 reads CASSPAGGETQYF. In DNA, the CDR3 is TGTGCCTCCTCACCTGCAGGGGGGGAGACCCAGTACTTC.

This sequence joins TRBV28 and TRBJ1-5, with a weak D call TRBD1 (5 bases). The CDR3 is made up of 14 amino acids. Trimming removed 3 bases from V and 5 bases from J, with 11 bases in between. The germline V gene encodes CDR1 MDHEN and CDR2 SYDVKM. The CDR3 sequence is CASSLTVIDQPQHF. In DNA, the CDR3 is TGTGCCAGCAGTTTGACAGTCATAGATCAGCCCCAGCATTTT.

This chain's CDR3 is CASRSVGGIRTDTQYF. In nucleotides, the CDR3 is TGTGCCAGCAGAAGCGTTGGGGGGATCCGTACAGATACGCAGTATTTT. The chain couples TRBV28 to TRBJ2-3; TRBD2 might be the D (6 bases). V shed 6 bases and J shed 3 bases, with 19 bases lying between them. CDR1 and CDR2 (germline): MDHEN, SYDVKM. The CDR3 runs 16 residues. Using reference TRBV28 and TRBJ2-3 for the parts outside the CDR3, the full variable domain is DVKVTQSSRYLVKRTGEKVFLECVQDMDHENMFWYRQDPGLGLRLIYFSYDVKMKEKGDIPEGYSVSREKKERFSLILESASTNQTSMYLCASRSVGGIRTDTQYFGPGTRLTVL.

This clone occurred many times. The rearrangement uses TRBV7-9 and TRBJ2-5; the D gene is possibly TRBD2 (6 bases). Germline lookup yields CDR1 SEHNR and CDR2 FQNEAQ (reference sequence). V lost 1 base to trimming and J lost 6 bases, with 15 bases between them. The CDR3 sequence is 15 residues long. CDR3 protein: CASSLGPGGEQTQYF. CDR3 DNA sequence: TGTGCCAGCAGCTTAGGCCCCGGGGGTGAGCAGACCCAGTACTTC.

The CDR3, as DNA: TGCGCCAGCAGCTCGAGCGGGCCGAACACCGGGGAGCTGTTTTTT. It encodes CASSSSGPNTGELFF. The chain combines TRBV5-1 with TRBJ2-2, with D maybe TRBD2 (6 bases). The germline gives CDR1 SGHRS, CDR2 YFSETQ. Trimming took off 3 bases at V and 0 bases at J, with 9 bases between the two ends. CDR3 length equals 15 residues.

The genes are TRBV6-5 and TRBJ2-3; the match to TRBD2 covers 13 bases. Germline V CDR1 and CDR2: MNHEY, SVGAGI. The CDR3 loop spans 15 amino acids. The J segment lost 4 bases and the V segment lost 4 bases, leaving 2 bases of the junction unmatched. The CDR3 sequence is CASSSGLAGADTQYF. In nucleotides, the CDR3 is TGTGCCAGCAGTTCTGGACTAGCGGGGGCAGATACGCAGTATTTT.

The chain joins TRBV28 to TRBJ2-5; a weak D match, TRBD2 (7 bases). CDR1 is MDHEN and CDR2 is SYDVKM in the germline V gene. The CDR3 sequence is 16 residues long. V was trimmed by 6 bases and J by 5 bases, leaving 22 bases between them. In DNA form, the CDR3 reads TGTGCCAGCAGACCATTGGGGGGGGCTTGGTGGGAGACCCAGTACTTC. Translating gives CASRPLGGAWWETQYF.

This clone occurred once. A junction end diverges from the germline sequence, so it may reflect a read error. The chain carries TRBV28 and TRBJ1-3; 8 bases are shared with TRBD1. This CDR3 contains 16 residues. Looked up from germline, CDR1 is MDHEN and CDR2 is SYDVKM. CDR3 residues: CASSLYSGGDGNTIYF. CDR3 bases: TGTGCCAGCAGCTTATATTCAGGGGGCGATGGAAACACCATATATTTT.

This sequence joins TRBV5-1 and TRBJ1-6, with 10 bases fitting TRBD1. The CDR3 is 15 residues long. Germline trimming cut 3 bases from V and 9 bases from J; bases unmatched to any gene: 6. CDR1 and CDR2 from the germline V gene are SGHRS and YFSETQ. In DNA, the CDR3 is TGCGCCAGCAGCTCGGACAGGGGGGGAATTTCACCCCTCCACTTT. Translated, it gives CASSSDRGGISPLHF.

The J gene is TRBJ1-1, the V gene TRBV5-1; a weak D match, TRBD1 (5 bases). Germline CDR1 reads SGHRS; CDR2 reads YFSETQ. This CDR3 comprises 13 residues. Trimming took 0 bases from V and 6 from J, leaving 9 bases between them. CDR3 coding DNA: TGCGCCAGCAGCTTGGGGGGCCCCCCTGAAGCTTTCTTT. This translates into CASSLGGPPEAFF.

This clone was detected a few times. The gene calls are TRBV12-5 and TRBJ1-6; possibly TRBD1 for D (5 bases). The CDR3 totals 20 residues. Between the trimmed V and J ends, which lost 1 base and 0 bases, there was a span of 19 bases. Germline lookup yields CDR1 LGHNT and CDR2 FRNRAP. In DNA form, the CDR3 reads TGTGCTAGTGGTTTGGGGTGGGGCGCTACAACGAGCTCCTATAATTCACCCCTCCACTTT. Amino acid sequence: CASGLGWGATTSSYNSPLHF.

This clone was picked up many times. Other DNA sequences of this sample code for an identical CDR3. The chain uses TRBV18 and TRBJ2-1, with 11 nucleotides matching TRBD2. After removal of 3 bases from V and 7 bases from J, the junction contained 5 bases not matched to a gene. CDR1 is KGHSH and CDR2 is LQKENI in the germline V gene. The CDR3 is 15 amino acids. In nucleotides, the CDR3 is TGTGCCAGCTCACCTGGTAGCGGGAGGGTTAATGAGCAGTTCTTC. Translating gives CASSPGSGRVNEQFF.

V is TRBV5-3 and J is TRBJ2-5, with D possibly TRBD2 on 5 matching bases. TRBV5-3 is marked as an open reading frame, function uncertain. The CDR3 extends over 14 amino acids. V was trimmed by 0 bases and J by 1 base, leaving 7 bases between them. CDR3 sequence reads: CARSLGGIQETQYF. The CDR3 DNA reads TGTGCCAGAAGCTTGGGAGGGATCCAAGAGACCCAGTACTTC.

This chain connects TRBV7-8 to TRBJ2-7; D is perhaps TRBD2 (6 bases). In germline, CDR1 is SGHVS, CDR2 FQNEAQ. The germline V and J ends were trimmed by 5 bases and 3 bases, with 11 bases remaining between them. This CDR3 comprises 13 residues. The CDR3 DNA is TGTGCCAGCAGCCCGGGACTTGACTACGAGCAGTACTTC. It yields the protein CASSPGLDYEQYF. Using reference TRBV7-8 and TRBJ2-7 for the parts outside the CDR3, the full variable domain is GAGVSQSPRYKVAKRGQDVALRCDPISGHVSLFWYQQALGQGPEFLTYFQNEAQLDKSGLPSDRFFAERPEGSVSTLKIQRTQQEDSAVYLCASSPGLDYEQYFGPGTRLTVT.

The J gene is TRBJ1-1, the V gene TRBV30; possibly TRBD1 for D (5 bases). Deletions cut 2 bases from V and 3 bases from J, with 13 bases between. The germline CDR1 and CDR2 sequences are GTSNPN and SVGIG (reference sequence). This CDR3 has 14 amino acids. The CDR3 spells CAWSPGGGYTEAFF. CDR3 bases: TGTGCCTGGAGTCCTGGGGGGGGATACACTGAAGCTTTCTTT.